The clone carrying this T cell receptor beta chain showed up just a few times. This entry is derived from a study of patients and donors after allogeneic stem cell transplantation. Germline trimming cut 10 bases from V and 1 base from J; bases unmatched to any gene: 7. Looked up from germline, CDR1 is LGHDT and CDR2 is YNNKEL (reference sequence). This CDR3 has 14 residues. TCRdb itself ran the RT-PCR reads through MiXCR, one entry per CDR3 protein. This table has some 200,000 distinct CDR3 sequences, roughly 40% appearing once. The receptor comes from a human donor who was either an allogeneic HSCT recipient or a stem cell or donor lymphocyte infusion donor (not recorded which). It is not recorded whose cells these are; they may come from a transplant donor. Sequencing was done on a sample of blood, either unsorted or a sorted T cell fraction (not recorded which). The chain links TRBV3-1 to TRBJ2-3; 8 bases align to TRBD2. The CDR3 spells CATSRAGGTDTQYF. CDR3 DNA: TGTGCCACCTCACGAGCGGGAGGCACAGATACGCAGTATTTT.